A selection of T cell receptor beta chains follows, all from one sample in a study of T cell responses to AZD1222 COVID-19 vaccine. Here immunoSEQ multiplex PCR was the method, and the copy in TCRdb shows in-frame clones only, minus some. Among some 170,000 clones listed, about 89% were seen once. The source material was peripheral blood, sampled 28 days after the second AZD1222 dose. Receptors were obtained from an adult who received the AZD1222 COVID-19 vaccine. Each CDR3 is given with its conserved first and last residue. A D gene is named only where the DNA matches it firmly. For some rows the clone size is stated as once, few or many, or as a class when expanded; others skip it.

cdr3_aa: CASSSLGAGGGYGYTF
cdr3_nt: TGTGCCAGCAGCTCCCTCGGGGCAGGGGGCGGCTATGGCTACACCTTC
clone_size: .
d_call: TRBD1
j_call: TRBJ1-2
v_call: TRBV7-9

cdr3_aa: CASSERVGTGVYSNQPQHF
cdr3_nt: TGTGCCAGCAGTGAAAGAGTGGGGACAGGGGTCTATAGCAATCAGCCCCAGCATTTT
clone_size: .
d_call: TRBD1
j_call: TRBJ1-5
v_call: TRBV6-1

cdr3_aa: CASSGETSGYEQYF
cdr3_nt: TGTGCCAGCAGTGGCGAGACTAGCGGCTACGAGCAGTACTTC
clone_size: .
d_call: TRBD2
j_call: TRBJ2-7
v_call: TRBV25-1

cdr3_aa: CASSHETVLLNTEAFF
cdr3_nt: TGTGCCAGCAGCCATGAGACAGTACTTTTGAACACTGAAGCTTTCTTT
clone_size: .
d_call: .
j_call: TRBJ1-1
v_call: TRBV4-2

cdr3_aa: CASSLRDSYEQYF
cdr3_nt: TGTGCCAGCAGCTTGCGAGACTCCTACGAGCAGTACTTC
clone_size: once
d_call: .
j_call: TRBJ2-7
v_call: TRBV11-1

cdr3_aa: CARRGALGGALEKLFF
cdr3_nt: TGTGCCCGCAGGGGGGCGCTTGGGGGCGCTCTTGAAAAACTGTTTTTT
clone_size: .
d_call: TRBD1
j_call: TRBJ1-4
v_call: TRBV6-6

cdr3_aa: CASRYITLSTEAFF
cdr3_nt: TGTGCCAGCAGGTACATAACATTGAGCACTGAAGCTTTCTTT
clone_size: .
d_call: .
j_call: TRBJ1-1
v_call: TRBV27

cdr3_aa: CASSSQPGTEETQYF
cdr3_nt: TGTGCCAGCAGCTCTCAACCCGGGACAGAAGAGACCCAGTACTTC
clone_size: .
d_call: TRBD1
j_call: TRBJ2-5
v_call: TRBV7-3

cdr3_aa: CASSRDTYEQYF
cdr3_nt: TGTGCCAGCTCACGGGATACCTACGAGCAGTACTTC
clone_size: few
d_call: .
j_call: TRBJ2-7
v_call: TRBV18

cdr3_aa: CASLATSGINGGELFF
cdr3_nt: TGTGCCAGCCTCGCGACTAGCGGGATTAACGGCGGGGAGCTGTTTTTT
clone_size: .
d_call: TRBD2
j_call: TRBJ2-2
v_call: TRBV19

cdr3_aa: CAWSGRGTSGYNEQFF
cdr3_nt: TGTGCCTGGAGTGGGCGCGGGACTAGCGGCTACAATGAGCAGTTCTTC
clone_size: .
d_call: TRBD2
j_call: TRBJ2-1
v_call: TRBV30

cdr3_aa: CASSLSETSNSPLHF
cdr3_nt: TGTGCCAGCAGCTTAAGTGAGACATCAAATTCACCCCTCCACTTT
clone_size: once
d_call: .
j_call: TRBJ1-6
v_call: TRBV7-2

cdr3_aa: CASSPGRFTEAFF
cdr3_nt: TGTGCCAGCAGCCCCGGACGGTTCACTGAAGCTTTCTTT
clone_size: .
d_call: .
j_call: TRBJ1-1
v_call: TRBV5-8

cdr3_aa: CASSPSLGYGYTF
cdr3_nt: TGTGCCAGCAGCCCAAGCTTGGGGTACGGCTACACCTTC
clone_size: .
d_call: .
j_call: TRBJ1-2
v_call: TRBV9

cdr3_aa: CASSYLSVRVRGYTF
cdr3_nt: TGTGCCAGCAGTTACCTCTCAGTCAGGGTGCGTGGCTACACCTTC
clone_size: .
d_call: .
j_call: TRBJ1-2
v_call: TRBV6-2/TRBV6-3

cdr3_aa: CAWSRWGRGENGELFF
cdr3_nt: TGTGCCTGGAGCCGGTGGGGCAGGGGGGAGAACGGGGAGCTGTTTTTT
clone_size: .
d_call: .
j_call: TRBJ2-2
v_call: TRBV30

cdr3_aa: CASSEGTTSYNEQFF
cdr3_nt: TGTGCCAGTAGTGAAGGGACTACCTCCTACAATGAGCAGTTCTTC
clone_size: .
d_call: TRBD2
j_call: TRBJ2-1
v_call: TRBV19

cdr3_aa: CASSQPGDSEETQYF
cdr3_nt: TGCGCCAGCAGCCAGCCCGGGGACAGCGAAGAGACCCAGTACTTC
clone_size: .
d_call: TRBD1
j_call: TRBJ2-5
v_call: TRBV4-1

cdr3_aa: CASSVGQAGTGELFF
cdr3_nt: TGTGCCAGCAGCGTAGGTCAGGCGGGCACCGGGGAGCTGTTTTTT
clone_size: .
d_call: .
j_call: TRBJ2-2
v_call: TRBV9

cdr3_aa: CASSFRGGGINEQFF
cdr3_nt: TGTGCCAGCAGCTTCAGAGGAGGGGGCATCAATGAGCAGTTCTTC
clone_size: .
d_call: .
j_call: TRBJ2-1
v_call: TRBV7-3

cdr3_aa: CASSIGARKRYTF
cdr3_nt: TGTGCCAGTAGTATTGGGGCTAGGAAGCGCTACACCTTC
clone_size: .
d_call: .
j_call: TRBJ1-2
v_call: TRBV19

cdr3_aa: CASSYGGLGEKLFF
cdr3_nt: TGTGCCAGCAGTTACGGGGGACTCGGGGAAAAACTGTTTTTT
clone_size: .
d_call: .
j_call: TRBJ1-4
v_call: TRBV6-5

cdr3_aa: CASSPPGLAPDTQYF
cdr3_nt: TGTGCCAGCAGCCCGCCGGGACTAGCCCCCGATACGCAGTATTTT
clone_size: .
d_call: TRBD2
j_call: TRBJ2-3
v_call: TRBV28

cdr3_aa: CASSIRTGGSYEQYF
cdr3_nt: TGTGCCAGTAGTATAAGAACGGGGGGCTCCTACGAGCAGTACTTC
clone_size: once
d_call: TRBD2
j_call: TRBJ2-7
v_call: TRBV19

cdr3_aa: CASTKGLYGYTF
cdr3_nt: TGTGCCTCGACCAAGGGACTTTATGGCTACACCTTC
clone_size: .
d_call: .
j_call: TRBJ1-2
v_call: TRBV30

cdr3_aa: CASSQGREQYF
cdr3_nt: TGTGCCAGCAGCCAAGGACGGGAGCAGTACTTC
clone_size: few
d_call: .
j_call: TRBJ2-7
v_call: TRBV14